This TCR beta chain originates from a study of control samples from healthy donors and cancer patients. The CDR3 is made up of 12 amino acids. The trim removed 4 bases at V and 8 bases at J, leaving 4 bases unmatched. Germline CDR1 SQVTM, CDR2 ANQGSEA. Only in-frame clones appear in the TCRdb table, and some are missing; sequencing was by immunoSEQ multiplex PCR. The data contain 95,000 to 100,000 clones, approximately 90% of them singletons. This clonotype originated in a young man in good health. Sequencing was performed on blood. The rearrangement joins TRBV29-1 to TRBJ1-2, with TRBD1 identical over 10 bases. The CDR3 region is CSVGGTGVGYTF. CDR3 sequence (DNA): TGCAGCGTTGGCGGGACAGGGGTCGGCTACACCTTC.